The clone carrying this T cell receptor beta chain was seen ten or more times. What it binds is not known. The sample is drawn from a study of T-cell memory formation after mild COVID-19. On the study more broadly: The two donors had largely donor-specific TCR clusters. Study findings and constraints: Whether second-wave clones peaking at day 37 were SARS-CoV-2 specific went unconfirmed. Pre-infection memory held some responding clones, suggesting pre-existing cross-reactive T cells responded.

One entry per CDR3 protein, called by TCRdb with MiXCR from the 5' RACE reads. The table includes fewer than 400,000 distinct CDR3 sequences, about a sixth detected once. The germline V gene has CDR1 MNHEY and CDR2 SMNVEV (reference sequence). Trimming took off 3 bases at V and 5 bases at J, with 10 bases between the two ends. This CDR3 comprises 13 residues. This sequence joins TRBV27 and TRBJ2-5, with TRBD2 as a possible D gene (5 bases). Sequences were obtained from PBMCs or a T cell subset sorted from them (not recorded which). The clonotype was recovered from a man aged 18 to 35 who had mild COVID-19 (a few samples of this study predate the infection). Cell type and time point are not known. The CDR3 nucleotides read TGTGCCAGCAGTTTTAGAGGGTACGAGACCCAGTACTTC. Its protein is CASSFRGYETQYF.